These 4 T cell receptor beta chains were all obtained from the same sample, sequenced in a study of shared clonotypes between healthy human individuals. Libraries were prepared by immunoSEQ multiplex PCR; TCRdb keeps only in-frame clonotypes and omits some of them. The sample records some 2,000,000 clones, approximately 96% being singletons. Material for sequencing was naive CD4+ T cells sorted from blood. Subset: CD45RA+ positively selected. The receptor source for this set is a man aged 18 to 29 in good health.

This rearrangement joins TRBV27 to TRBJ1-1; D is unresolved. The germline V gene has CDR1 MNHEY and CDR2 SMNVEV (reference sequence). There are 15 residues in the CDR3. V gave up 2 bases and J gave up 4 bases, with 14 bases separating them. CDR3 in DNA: TGTGCCAGCAGTTTAAGTTTCAGAGTGGGCACTGAAGCTTTCTTT. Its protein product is CASSLSFRVGTEAFF.

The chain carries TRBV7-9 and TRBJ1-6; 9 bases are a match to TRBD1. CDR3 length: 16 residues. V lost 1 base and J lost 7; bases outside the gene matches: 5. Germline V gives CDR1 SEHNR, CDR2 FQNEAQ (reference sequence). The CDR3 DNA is TGTGCCAGCAGCTTAGGAGTGGGACAGGGCAATTCACCCCTCCACTTT. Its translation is CASSLGVGQGNSPLHF.

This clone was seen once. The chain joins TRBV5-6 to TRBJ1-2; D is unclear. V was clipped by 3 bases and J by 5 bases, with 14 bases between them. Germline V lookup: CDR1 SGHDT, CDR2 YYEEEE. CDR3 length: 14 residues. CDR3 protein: CASSSSGSSYGYTF. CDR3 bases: TGTGCCAGCAGCTCGTCCGGGAGCTCTTATGGCTACACCTTC.

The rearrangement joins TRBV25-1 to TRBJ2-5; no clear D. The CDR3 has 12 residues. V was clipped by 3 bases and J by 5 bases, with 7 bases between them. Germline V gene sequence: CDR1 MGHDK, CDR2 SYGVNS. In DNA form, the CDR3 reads TGTGCCAGCAGTGATTCTATGGAGACCCAGTACTTC. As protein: CASSDSMETQYF.